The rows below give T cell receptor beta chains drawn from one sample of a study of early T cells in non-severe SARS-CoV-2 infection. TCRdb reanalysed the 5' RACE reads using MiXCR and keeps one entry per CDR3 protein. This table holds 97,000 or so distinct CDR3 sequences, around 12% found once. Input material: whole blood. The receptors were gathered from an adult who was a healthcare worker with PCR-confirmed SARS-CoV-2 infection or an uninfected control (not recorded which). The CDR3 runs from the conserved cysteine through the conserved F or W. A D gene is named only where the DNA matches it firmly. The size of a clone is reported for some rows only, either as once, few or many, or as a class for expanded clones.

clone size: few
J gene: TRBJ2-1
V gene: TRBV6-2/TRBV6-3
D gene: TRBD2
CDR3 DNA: TGTGCCAGCAGAGCCTCCGGGACTAGTCGGTTCTTC
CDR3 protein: CASRASGTSRFF

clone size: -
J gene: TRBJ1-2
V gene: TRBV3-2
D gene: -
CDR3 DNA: TGTGCCAGCAGCCAAGATAAAAGGACAGGGGCTGGTGGCTACACCTTC
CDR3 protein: CASSQDKRTGAGGYTF

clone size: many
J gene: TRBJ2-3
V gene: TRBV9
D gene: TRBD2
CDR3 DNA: TGTGCCAGCAGCGTAGCGGCACTAGCGGGCGCAGATACGCAGTATTTT
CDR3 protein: CASSVAALAGADTQYF

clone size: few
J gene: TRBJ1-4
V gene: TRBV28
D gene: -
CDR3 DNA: TGTGCCAGCAGCCCAGGGGTTGGGACTAATGAAAAACTGTTTTTT
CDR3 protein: CASSPGVGTNEKLFF

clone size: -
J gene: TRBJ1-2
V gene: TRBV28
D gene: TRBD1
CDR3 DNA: TGTGCCATCTCGACAGGGAGCTATGGCTACACCTTC
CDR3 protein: CAISTGSYGYTF

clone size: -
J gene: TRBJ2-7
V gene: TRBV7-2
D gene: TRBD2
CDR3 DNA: TGTGCCAGCAGCTGGGGAACTAGCGGGAGATACGAGCAGTACTTC
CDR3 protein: CASSWGTSGRYEQYF

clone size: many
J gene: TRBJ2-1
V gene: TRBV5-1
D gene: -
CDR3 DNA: TGCGCCAGCAGCTTGGGGGGACTGGATGAGCAGTTCTTC
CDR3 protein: CASSLGGLDEQFF

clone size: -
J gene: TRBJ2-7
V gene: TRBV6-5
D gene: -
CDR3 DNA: TGTGCCAGCAAGGATGGGACCCAGGTTCCCTACGAGCAGTACTTC
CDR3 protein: CASKDGTQVPYEQYF

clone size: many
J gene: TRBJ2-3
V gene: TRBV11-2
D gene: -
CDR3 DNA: TGTGCCAGCAGCTTAGAAGGTGGGGCAACAGATACGCAGTATTTT
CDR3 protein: CASSLEGGATDTQYF

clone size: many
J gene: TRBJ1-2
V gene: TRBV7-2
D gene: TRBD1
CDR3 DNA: TGTGCCAGCAGCCCCACTCCCGGGACAGGGGACAACTATGGCTACACCTTC
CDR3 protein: CASSPTPGTGDNYGYTF

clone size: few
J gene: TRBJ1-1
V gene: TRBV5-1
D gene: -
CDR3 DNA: TGCGCCAGCAGACCCCGTCCGGGGGACACTGAAGTTTTCTTT
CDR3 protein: CASRPRPGDTEVFF

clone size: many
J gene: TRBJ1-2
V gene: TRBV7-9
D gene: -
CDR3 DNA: TGTGCCAGCAGCTTATGGAACGAAGGCTACACCTTC
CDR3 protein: CASSLWNEGYTF

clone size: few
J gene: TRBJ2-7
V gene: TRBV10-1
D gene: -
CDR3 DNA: TGCGCCAGCAGTGAGTCGGGCTACGAGCAGTACTTC
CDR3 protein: CASSESGYEQYF

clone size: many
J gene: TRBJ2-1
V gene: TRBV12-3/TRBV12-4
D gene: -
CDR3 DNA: TGTGCCAGCACCATGGGGCGGGAATTTGGCGGTGAGCAGTTCTTC
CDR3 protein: CASTMGREFGGEQFF

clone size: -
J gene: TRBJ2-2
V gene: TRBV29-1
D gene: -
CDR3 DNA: TGCAGCGTACCCGGGAACACCGGGGAGCTGTTTTTT
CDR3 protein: CSVPGNTGELFF

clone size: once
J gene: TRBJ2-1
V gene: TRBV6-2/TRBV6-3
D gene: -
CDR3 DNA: TGTGCCAGCAGTATGGTCCCCGAATATTACAATGAGCAGTTCTTC
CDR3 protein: CASSMVPEYYNEQFF

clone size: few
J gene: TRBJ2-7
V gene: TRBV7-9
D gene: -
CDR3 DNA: TGTGCCAGCAGCCGAAATCCCTACGAGCAGTACTTC
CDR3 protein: CASSRNPYEQYF